The 7 T cell receptor beta chains listed next were all sequenced from one sample in a study of CD8+ T cells in alopecia areata. TCR sequencing used cDNA made by reverse transcription of extracted RNA. TCRdb's copy holds only in-frame clones and misses some; the assay was immunoSEQ multiplex PCR. The sample lists 110,000 to 150,000 clones; roughly 64% were seen once. The sequencing here drew on CD4+ T cells sorted from blood, taken at week 0. These TCRs come from a human donor with alopecia areata.

This clone was counted between two and nine times. This sequence joins TRBV30 and TRBJ1-3; D remains ambiguous. Germline V CDR1 and CDR2: GTSNPN, SVGIG (reference sequence). The germline V and J ends were trimmed by 2 bases and 2 bases, with 7 bases remaining between them. The CDR3 is 13 amino acids. In nucleotides, the CDR3 is TGTGCCTGGAGTACCACTACTGGAAACACCATATATTTT. Its translation: CAWSTTTGNTIYF.

This clone came up a few times. The V gene is TRBV29-1, the J gene TRBJ2-3, with 16 nucleotides matching TRBD2. The trim removed 4 bases at V and 3 bases at J, leaving 7 bases unmatched. This CDR3 is built from 17 residues. Germline V gene lookup returns CDR1 SQVTM and CDR2 ANQGSEA. The CDR3 sequence: CSVGGTSGGAWTDTQYF. CDR3 nucleotides: TGCAGCGTTGGAGGGACTAGCGGGGGGGCCTGGACAGATACGCAGTATTTT.

The chain couples TRBV9 to TRBJ1-2; TRBD1 matches at 8 bases. The CDR3 runs 14 residues. Germline V gene data show CDR1 as SGDLS and CDR2 as YYNGEE. Germline trimming cut 4 bases from V and 8 bases from J; bases unmatched to any gene: 10. CDR3 DNA: TGTGCCAGCAGCCCAAGCCAGGGGGCGTGGGGCTACACCTTC. The encoded protein is CASSPSQGAWGYTF.

The rearrangement joins TRBV6-5 to TRBJ2-1; weak D call: TRBD2 (5 bases). The CDR3 loop spans 15 amino acids. V dropped 2 bases and J dropped 2 bases, with 10 bases sitting between them. Germline values: CDR1 MNHEY, CDR2 SVGAGI. The CDR3 loop reads CASSYQATTYNEQFF. The CDR3 region has the DNA TGTGCCAGCAGTTACCAGGCGACTACCTACAATGAGCAGTTCTTC.

The chain links TRBV11-2 to TRBJ1-6; TRBD1 aligns across 9 bases. CDR1 SGHAT and CDR2 FQNNGV come from the germline V gene. The CDR3 length is 16 residues. V lost 7 bases, J lost 10 bases, and 14 bases stayed unmatched. The CDR3 protein is CASNNKGRQGGSPLHF. CDR3 nucleotides: TGTGCCAGCAACAATAAGGGCCGACAGGGGGGGTCACCCCTCCACTTT.

The V gene is TRBV20-1, the J gene TRBJ2-7; D is unresolved. The CDR3 runs to 10 residues. V lost 5 bases and J 3 bases, leaving 5 bases between the germline ends. Germline V lookup: CDR1 DFQATT, CDR2 SNEGSKA (reference sequence). CDR3 coding DNA: TGCAGTGCTTTCTTCTACGAGCAGTACTTC. Protein sequence: CSAFFYEQYF.

This clone was observed a handful of times. This chain links TRBV7-3 with TRBJ1-1; D gene uncertain. This CDR3 contains 12 residues. V lost 5 bases and J 1 base, leaving 5 bases between the germline ends. Germline CDR1 is SGHTA and CDR2 is FQGTGA. Here the CDR3 reads CASSGPNTEAFF. The CDR3 DNA follows: TGTGCCAGCAGCGGCCCGAACACTGAAGCTTTCTTT.